This paragraph covers one T cell receptor (beta chain) sequence. This sample stems from a study of blood T cell repertoires in COVID-19. Germline CDR1 is MNHEY and CDR2 is SMNVEV (reference sequence). The CDR3 has 15 amino acids. V lost 2 bases and J lost 5; bases outside the gene matches: 8. TCRdb's copy holds only in-frame clones and misses some; the assay was immunoSEQ multiplex PCR. The sample includes around 110,000 clones, more than 80% of them seen just once. The chain uses TRBV27 and TRBJ2-7; 8 bases fit TRBD1. This receptor was identified in a middle-aged man with acute or convalescent COVID-19. The material sequenced was peripheral blood. The CDR3 DNA reads as TGTGCCAGCAGTTTAGCTGGGTCAGGGGGCCACGAGCAGTACTTC. It yields the protein CASSLAGSGGHEQYF.